This record covers a single T cell receptor beta chain. Its antigen remains unknown. This record belongs to a study of cytomegalovirus exposure and HLA in healthy donors. PCR used 60 Vbeta primers and 13 Jbeta primers. The repertoire was sequenced with immunoSEQ multiplex PCR; TCRdb's copy has only in-frame clones and lacks some. The table shows more than 40,000 clones, with about half occurring only once. Study observations and caveats: A highly shared variant cluster was judged a likely technical artifact. A further, later analysis showed that HLA-associated TCR beta chains (compared with equally common others) were more clonally expanded. CMV antigen specificity was confirmed in vitro for a few CMV-associated chains. Earlier analysis looked at TCR beta V segments, and most were productive about 87% or about 30% of the time.

This TCR was recovered from a man aged 55 to 70 in good health and CMV-seronegative. The sequencing sample was made of PBMCs.

The CDR3 sequence is CASSRPGDSGNTIYF. The CDR3 DNA is TGTGCCAGCTCTAGGCCGGGAGACTCTGGAAACACCATATATTTT. This chain connects TRBV18 to TRBJ1-3; no reliable D call. The ends were cut back, 6 bases at V and 0 bases at J, with 12 bases in the middle. Germline CDR1 reads KGHSH; CDR2 reads LQKENI. The CDR3 has 15 amino acids. The entire variable domain, with the rest obtained from reference TRBV18 and TRBJ1-3, is as follows: NAGVMQNPRHLVRRRGQEARLRCSPMKGHSHVYWYRQLPEEGLKFMVYLQKENIIDESGMPKERFSAEFPKEGPSILRIQQVVRGDSAAYFCASSRPGDSGNTIYFGEGSWLTVV.